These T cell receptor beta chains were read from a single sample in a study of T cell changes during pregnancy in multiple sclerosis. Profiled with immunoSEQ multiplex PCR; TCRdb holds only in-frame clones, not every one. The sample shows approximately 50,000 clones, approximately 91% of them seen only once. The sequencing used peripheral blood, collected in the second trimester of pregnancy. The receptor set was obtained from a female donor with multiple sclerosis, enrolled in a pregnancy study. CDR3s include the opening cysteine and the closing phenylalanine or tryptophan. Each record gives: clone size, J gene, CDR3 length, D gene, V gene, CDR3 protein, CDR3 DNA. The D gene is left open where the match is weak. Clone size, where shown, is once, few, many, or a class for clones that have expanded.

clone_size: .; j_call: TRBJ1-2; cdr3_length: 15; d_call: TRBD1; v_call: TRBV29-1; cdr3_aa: CSVEDLGQGIYGYTF; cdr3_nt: TGCAGCGTTGAAGATCTGGGACAGGGGATCTATGGCTACACCTTC
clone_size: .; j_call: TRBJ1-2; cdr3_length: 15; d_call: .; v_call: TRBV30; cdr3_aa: CAWSVGQLANYGYTF; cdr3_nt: TGTGCCTGGAGTGTCGGACAGCTAGCTAACTATGGCTACACCTTC
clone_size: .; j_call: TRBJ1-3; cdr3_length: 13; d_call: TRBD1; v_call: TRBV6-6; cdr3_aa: CASSYALGTGGNF; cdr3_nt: TGTGCCAGCAGTTATGCCCTCGGGACAGGGGGAAATTTT
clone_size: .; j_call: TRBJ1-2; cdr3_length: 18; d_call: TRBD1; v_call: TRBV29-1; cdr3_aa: CSVRSSLTGTGIYYGYTF; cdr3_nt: TGCAGCGTCCGGTCCTCCCTCACAGGGACAGGGATTTACTATGGCTACACCTTC
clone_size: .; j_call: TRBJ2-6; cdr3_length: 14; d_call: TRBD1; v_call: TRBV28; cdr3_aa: CASRSGGGANVLTF; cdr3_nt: TGTGCCAGCCGGTCAGGGGGTGGGGCCAACGTCCTGACTTTC
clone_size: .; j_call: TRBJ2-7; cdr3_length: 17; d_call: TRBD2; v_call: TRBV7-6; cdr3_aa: CASSLGLAGVPSYEQYF; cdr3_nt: TGTGCCAGCAGCTTAGGACTAGCGGGGGTCCCGAGCTACGAGCAGTACTTC
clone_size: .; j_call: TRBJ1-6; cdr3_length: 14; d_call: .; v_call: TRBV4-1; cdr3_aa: CASSFLGGNSPLHF; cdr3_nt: TGCGCCAGCAGCTTTTTAGGGGGTAATTCACCCCTCCACTTT
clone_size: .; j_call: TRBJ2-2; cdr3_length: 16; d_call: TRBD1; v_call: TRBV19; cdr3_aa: CASRVDGTGNTGELFF; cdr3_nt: TGTGCCAGCCGAGTAGACGGGACAGGGAACACCGGGGAGCTGTTTTTT
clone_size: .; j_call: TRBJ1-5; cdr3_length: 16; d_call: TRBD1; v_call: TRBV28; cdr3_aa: CASTRTGGFVGQPQHF; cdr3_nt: TGTGCCAGCACTCGGACAGGGGGCTTCGTAGGTCAGCCCCAGCATTTT
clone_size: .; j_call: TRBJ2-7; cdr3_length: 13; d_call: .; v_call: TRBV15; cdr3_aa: CATSERAPYEQYF; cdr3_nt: TGTGCCACCAGCGAGCGGGCACCCTACGAGCAGTACTTC
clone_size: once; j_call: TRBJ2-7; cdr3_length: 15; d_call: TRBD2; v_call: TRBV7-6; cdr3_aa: CASSPSSGGSYEQYF; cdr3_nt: TGTGCCAGCAGCCCCTCTAGCGGGGGTTCTTACGAGCAGTACTTC
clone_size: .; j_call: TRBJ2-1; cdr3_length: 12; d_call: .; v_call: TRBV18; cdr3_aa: CASSRPGDEQFF; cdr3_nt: TGTGCCAGCTCACGGCCTGGAGATGAGCAGTTCTTC
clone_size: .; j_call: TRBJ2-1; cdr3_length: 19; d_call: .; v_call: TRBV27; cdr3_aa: CASSPEVRVPGWVNNEQFF; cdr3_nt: TGTGCCAGCAGCCCAGAGGTCAGGGTGCCCGGGTGGGTCAACAATGAGCAGTTCTTC
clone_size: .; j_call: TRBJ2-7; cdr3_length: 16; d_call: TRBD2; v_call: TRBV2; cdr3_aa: CASSEGLAGAVYEQYF; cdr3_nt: TGTGCCAGCAGTGAGGGACTAGCGGGGGCAGTTTACGAGCAGTACTTC
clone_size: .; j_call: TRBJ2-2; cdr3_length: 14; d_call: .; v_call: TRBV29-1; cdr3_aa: CSAFSSDSPGELFF; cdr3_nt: TGCAGCGCTTTCTCTTCTGACAGTCCCGGGGAGCTGTTTTTT
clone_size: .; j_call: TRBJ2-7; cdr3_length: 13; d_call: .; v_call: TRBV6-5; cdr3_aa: CASSYSPSGEQYF; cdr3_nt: TGTGCCAGCAGTTACTCGCCGAGTGGCGAGCAGTACTTC